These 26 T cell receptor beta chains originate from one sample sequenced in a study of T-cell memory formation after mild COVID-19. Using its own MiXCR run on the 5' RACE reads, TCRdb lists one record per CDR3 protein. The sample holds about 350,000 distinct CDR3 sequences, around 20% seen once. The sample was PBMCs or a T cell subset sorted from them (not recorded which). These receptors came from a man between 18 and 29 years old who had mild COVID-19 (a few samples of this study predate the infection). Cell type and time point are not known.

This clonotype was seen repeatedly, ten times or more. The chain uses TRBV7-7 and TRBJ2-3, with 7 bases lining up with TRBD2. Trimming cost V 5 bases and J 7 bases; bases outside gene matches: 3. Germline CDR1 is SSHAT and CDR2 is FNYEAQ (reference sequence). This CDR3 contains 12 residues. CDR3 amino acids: CASSPGGYTQYF. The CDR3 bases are TGTGCCAGCAGCCCGGGGGGTTATACGCAGTATTTT.

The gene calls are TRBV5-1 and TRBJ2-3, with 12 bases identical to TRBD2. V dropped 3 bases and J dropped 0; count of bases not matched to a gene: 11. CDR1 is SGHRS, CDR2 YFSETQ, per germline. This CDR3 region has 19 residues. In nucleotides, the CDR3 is TGCGCCAGCAGCTCCCCGACTAGCGGGGGACCATCTAGCACAGATACGCAGTATTTT. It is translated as CASSSPTSGGPSSTDTQYF.

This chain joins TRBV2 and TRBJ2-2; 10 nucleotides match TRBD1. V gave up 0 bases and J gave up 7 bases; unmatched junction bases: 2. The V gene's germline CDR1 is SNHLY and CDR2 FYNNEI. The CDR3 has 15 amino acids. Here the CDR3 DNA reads TGTGCCAGCAGTGAAGCGGGACAGGGGAACGGGGAGCTGTTTTTT. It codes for CASSEAGQGNGELFF.

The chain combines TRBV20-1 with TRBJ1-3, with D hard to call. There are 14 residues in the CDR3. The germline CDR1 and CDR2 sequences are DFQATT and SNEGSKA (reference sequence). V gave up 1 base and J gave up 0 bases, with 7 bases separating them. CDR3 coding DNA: TGCAGTGCTAGAGTCGGCAGCTCTGGAAACACCATATATTTT. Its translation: CSARVGSSGNTIYF.

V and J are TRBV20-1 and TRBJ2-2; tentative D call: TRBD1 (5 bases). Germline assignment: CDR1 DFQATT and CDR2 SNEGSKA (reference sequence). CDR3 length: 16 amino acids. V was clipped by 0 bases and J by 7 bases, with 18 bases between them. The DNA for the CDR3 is TGCAGTGCTAGAGATAGCTTGGCAGGGTGGAGCGGGGAGCTGTTTTTT. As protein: CSARDSLAGWSGELFF.

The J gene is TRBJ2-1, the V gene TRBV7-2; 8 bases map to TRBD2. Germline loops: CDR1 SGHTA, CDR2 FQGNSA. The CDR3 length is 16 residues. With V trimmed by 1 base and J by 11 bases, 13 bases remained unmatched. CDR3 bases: TGTGCCAGCAGCTTAGGGCCAGCGGGGGCCCCCCCGAAGCAGTTCTTC. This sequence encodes CASSLGPAGAPPKQFF.

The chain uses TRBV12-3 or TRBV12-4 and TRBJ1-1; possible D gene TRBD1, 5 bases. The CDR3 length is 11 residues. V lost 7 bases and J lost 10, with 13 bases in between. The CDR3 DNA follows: TGTGCCAGCACCTGGGGGGAGAGAGCTTTCTTT. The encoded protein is CASTWGERAFF.

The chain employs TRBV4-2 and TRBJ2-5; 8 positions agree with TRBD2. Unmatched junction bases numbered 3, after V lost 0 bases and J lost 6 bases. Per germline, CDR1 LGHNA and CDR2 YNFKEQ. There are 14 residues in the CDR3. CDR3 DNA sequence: TGTGCCAGCAGCCAAGATGGGACTAGGCAGACCCAGTACTTC. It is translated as CASSQDGTRQTQYF.

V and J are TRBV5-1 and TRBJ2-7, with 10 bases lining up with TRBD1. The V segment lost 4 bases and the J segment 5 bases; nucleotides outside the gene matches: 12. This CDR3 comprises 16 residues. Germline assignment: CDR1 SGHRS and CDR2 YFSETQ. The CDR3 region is CASSPAPGQGFHEQYV. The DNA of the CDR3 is TGCGCCAGCAGCCCGGCTCCGGGACAGGGGTTCCACGAGCAGTACGTC.

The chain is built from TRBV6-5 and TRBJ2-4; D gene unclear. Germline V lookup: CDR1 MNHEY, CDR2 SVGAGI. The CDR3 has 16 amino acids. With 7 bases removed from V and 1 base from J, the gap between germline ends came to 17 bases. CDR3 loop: CASTSSDGVAKNIQYF. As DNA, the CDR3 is TGTGCCAGCACCTCTTCGGATGGGGTGGCCAAAAACATTCAGTACTTC.

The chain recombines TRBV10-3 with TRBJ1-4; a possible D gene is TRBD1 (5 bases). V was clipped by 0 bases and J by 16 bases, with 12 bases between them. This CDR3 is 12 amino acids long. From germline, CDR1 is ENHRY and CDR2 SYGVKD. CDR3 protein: CAISESDSRQFF. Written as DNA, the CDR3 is TGTGCCATCAGTGAGTCAGACAGTCGGCAGTTTTTT.

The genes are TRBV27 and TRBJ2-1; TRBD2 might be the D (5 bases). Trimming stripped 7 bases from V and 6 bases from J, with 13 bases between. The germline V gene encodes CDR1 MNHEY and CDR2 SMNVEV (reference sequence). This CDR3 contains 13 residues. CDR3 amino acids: CASTLLGTNEQFF. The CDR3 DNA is TGTGCCAGCACCCTACTAGGAACCAATGAGCAGTTCTTC.

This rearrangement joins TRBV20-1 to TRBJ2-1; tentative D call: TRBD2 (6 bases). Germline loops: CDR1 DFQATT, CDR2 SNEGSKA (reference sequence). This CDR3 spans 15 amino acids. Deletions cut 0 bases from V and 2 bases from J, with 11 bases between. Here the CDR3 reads CSARDRRGAYNEQFF. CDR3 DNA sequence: TGCAGTGCTAGAGATCGGCGGGGAGCCTACAATGAGCAGTTCTTC.

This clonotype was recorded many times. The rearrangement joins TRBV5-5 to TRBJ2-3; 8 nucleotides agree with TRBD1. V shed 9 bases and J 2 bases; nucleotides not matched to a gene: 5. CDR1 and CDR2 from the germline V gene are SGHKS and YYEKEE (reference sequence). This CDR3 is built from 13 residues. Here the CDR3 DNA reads TGTGCCAAATGGACAGGGATCACAGATACGCAGTATTTT. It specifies CAKWTGITDTQYF.

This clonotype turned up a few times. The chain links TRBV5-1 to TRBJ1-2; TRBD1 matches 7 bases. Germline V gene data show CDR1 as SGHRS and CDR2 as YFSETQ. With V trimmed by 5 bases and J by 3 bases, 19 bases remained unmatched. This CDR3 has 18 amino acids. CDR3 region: CASSIRLDRGQRDYGYTF. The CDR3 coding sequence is TGCGCCAGCAGTATACGGCTCGACCGGGGACAGAGGGACTATGGCTACACCTTC.

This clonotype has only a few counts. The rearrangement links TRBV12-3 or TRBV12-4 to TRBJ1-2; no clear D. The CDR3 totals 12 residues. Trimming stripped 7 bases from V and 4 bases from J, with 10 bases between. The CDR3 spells CASTSTFYGYTF. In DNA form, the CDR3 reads TGTGCCAGCACGTCCACTTTCTATGGCTACACCTTC.

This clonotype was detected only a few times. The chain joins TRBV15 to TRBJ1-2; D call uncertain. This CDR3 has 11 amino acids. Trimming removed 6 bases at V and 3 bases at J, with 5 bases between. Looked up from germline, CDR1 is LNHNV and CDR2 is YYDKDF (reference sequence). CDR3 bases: TGTGCCACCAGGCAGCACTATGGCTACACCTTC. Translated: CATRQHYGYTF.

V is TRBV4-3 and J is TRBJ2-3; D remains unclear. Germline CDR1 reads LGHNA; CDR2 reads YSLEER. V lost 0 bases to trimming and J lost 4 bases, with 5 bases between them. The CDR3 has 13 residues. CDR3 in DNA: TGCGCCAGCAGCCAAGAAAGGGCAGATACGCAGTATTTT. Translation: CASSQERADTQYF.

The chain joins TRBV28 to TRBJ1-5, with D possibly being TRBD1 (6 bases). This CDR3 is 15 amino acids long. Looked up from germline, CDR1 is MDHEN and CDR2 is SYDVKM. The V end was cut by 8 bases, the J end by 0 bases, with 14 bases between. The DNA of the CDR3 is TGTGCCAGCCAGGGAGGGGGGAATAGCAATCAGCCCCAGCATTTT. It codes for CASQGGGNSNQPQHF. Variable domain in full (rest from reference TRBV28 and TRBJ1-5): DVKVTQSSRYLVKRTGEKVFLECVQDMDHENMFWYRQDPGLGLRLIYFSYDVKMKEKGDIPEGYSVSREKKERFSLILESASTNQTSMYLCASQGGGNSNQPQHFGDGTRLSIL.

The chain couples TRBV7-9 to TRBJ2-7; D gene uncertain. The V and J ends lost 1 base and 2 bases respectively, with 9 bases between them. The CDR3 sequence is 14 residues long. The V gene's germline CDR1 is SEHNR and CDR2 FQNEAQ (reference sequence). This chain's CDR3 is CASSLVTPAYEQYF. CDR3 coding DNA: TGTGCCAGCAGCTTAGTTACTCCCGCCTACGAGCAGTACTTC.

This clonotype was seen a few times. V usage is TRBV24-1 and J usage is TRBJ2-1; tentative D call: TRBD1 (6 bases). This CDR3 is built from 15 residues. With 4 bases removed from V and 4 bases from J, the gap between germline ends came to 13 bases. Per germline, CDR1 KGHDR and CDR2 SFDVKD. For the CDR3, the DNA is TGTGCCACCAGTGACCTGGACAGACCATACAATGAGCAGTTCTTC. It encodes CATSDLDRPYNEQFF.

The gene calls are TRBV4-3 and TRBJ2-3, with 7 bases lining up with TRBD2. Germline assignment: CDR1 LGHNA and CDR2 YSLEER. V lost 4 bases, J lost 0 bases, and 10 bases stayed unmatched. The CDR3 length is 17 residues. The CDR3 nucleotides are TGCGCCAGCAGCCGAACCCGAGCGGGGACTAGCACAGATACGCAGTATTTT. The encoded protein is CASSRTRAGTSTDTQYF.

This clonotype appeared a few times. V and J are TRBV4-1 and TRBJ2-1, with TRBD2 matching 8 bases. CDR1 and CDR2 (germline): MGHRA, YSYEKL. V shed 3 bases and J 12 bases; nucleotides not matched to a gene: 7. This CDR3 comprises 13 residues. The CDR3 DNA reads TGCGCCAGCAGCCAGGGCGGGGGGACGGCGCAGTTCTTC. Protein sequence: CASSQGGGTAQFF.

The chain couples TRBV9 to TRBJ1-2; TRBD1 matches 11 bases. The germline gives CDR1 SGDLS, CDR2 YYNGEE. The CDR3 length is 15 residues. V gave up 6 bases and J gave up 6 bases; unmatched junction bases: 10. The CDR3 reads CASTRDRGSLDGYTF. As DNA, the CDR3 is TGTGCCAGCACACGGGACAGGGGGTCTTTGGATGGCTACACCTTC.

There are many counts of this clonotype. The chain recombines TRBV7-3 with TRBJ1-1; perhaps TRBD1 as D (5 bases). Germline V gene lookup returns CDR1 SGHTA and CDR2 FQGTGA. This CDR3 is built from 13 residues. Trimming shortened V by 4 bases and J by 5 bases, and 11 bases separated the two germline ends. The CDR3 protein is CASSSSGGTEAFF. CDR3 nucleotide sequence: TGTGCCAGCAGCTCCTCCGGGGGAACTGAAGCTTTCTTT.

The CDR3 DNA reads TGTGCCAGTAGTAGCAACGGGGGAGGAATCACTGAAGCTTTCTTT. Translated: CASSSNGGGITEAFF. This chain connects TRBV19 to TRBJ1-1; D is perhaps TRBD1 (5 bases). CDR1 is LNHDA, CDR2 SQIVND, per germline (reference sequence). Deletions cut 4 bases from V and 4 bases from J, with 16 bases between. The CDR3 runs 15 residues.